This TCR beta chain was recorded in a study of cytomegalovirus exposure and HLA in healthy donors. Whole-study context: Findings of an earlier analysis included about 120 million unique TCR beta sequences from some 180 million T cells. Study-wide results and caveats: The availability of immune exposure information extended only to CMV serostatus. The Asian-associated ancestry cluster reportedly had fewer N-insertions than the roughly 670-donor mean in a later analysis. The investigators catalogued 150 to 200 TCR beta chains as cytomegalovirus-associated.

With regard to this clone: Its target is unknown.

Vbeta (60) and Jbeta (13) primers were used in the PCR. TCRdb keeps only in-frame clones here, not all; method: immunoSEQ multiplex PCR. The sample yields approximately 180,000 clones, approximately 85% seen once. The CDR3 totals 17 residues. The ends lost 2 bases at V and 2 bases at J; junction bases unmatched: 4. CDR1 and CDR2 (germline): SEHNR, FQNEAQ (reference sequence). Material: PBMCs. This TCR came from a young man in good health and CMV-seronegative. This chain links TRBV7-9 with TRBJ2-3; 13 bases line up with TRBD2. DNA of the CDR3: TGTGCCAGCAGCTTAATGGGACTAGCGGGGAACACAGATACGCAGTATTTT. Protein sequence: CASSLMGLAGNTDTQYF.